This TCR beta chain was found in a study of cytomegalovirus exposure and HLA in healthy donors. Study findings and constraints: According to reports, the classifier identified cytomegalovirus status with high specificity and sensitivity. Differences between HLA loci emerged in a later analysis of TCR association rates, with DRB1 most and HLA-C fewest. In an earlier analysis, most TCR beta V segments were productive about 87% or about 30% of the time. Around 160 TCR beta chains were listed as cytomegalovirus-associated.

As for this clone: The target antigen is unknown.

The primer mix had 60 Vbeta and 13 Jbeta primers. Assay: immunoSEQ multiplex PCR; the TCRdb copy retains only in-frame clones and omits some. The sample lists some 110,000 clones; about 73% were seen once. Sequenced sample: PBMCs. The TCR comes from a woman aged 50 to 60 in good health and CMV-seropositive.

CDR3 DNA: TGTGCCAGCAGCTTAGCGGGGAGACAGGGGGCTAAAATCTATGGCTACACCTTC. It specifies CASSLAGRQGAKIYGYTF. This rearrangement joins TRBV7-2 to TRBJ1-2; 10 nucleotides agree with TRBD1. J gave up 4 bases and V 0 bases, and 11 bases lay outside the gene matches. Germline CDR1 is SGHTA and CDR2 is FQGNSA. This CDR3 has 18 amino acids.